One and the same sample provided the 29 T cell receptor beta chains below, sequenced in a study of T cells in Graves' hyperthyroidism and ophthalmopathy. TCR beta CDR3 region amplification was performed from RNA transcripts. Initially, a first-round RT-PCR of the TCR CDR3 employed the HTBI primer set. TCRdb fed the multiplex PCR reads into MiXCR, producing one record per CDR3 protein. The sample holds 500,000 to 600,000 distinct CDR3 sequences, 16% seen once. Source material: blood. These receptors came from a woman aged 18-29 years with Graves' hyperthyroidism.

V is TRBV5-4 and J is TRBJ1-1, with 10 bases fitting TRBD1. V lost 4 bases and J lost 11; bases outside the gene matches: 8. The germline V gene has CDR1 SGHNT and CDR2 YYREEE (reference sequence). The CDR3 consists of 13 residues. The CDR3 here is CASSLPGTGVAFF. CDR3 nucleotides: TGTGCCAGCAGCCTACCTGGGACAGGGGTTGCTTTCTTT.

This chain's CDR3 is CASSLARDRNYEQYF. The CDR3 coding sequence is TGTGCCAGCAGCTTAGCTCGGGACAGGAACTACGAGCAGTACTTC. The chain carries TRBV7-9 and TRBJ2-7; 8 bases map to TRBD1. The CDR3 is 15 residues long. Germline CDR1 reads SEHNR; CDR2 reads FQNEAQ (reference sequence). J gave up 3 bases and V 0 bases, and 4 bases lay outside the gene matches.

The sample holds many counts of this clonotype. One end of the junction does not line up with germline, which may come from a read error. The gene calls are TRBV7-9 and TRBJ2-7; D is tentatively TRBD1 or TRBD2 (6 bases each). Germline lookup yields CDR1 SEHNR and CDR2 FQNEAQ (reference sequence). The CDR3 extends over 15 amino acids. Written as DNA, the CDR3 is TGTGCCAGCAGCTTGATGGAGGGGGGCTCCCACGAGCAGTACTTC. The encoded protein is CASSLMEGGSHEQYF.

The table lists this clonotype with a few counts. This rearrangement joins TRBV12-3 or TRBV12-4 to TRBJ2-7; TRBD2 agrees at 8 bases. This CDR3 spans 15 amino acids. V dropped 5 bases and J dropped 0; count of bases not matched to a gene: 6. The CDR3 DNA reads TGTGCCAGCAGTCAAAGTAGCGGGGCCTCCTACGAGCAGTACTTC. This codes for CASSQSSGASYEQYF.

The J gene is TRBJ1-5, the V gene TRBV7-6, with D hard to call. Germline CDR1 is SGHVS and CDR2 is FNYEAQ. V lost 5 bases to trimming and J lost 4 bases, with 9 bases between them. The CDR3 length is 13 residues. CDR3 region: CASSPYPNQPQHF. The CDR3, as DNA: TGTGCCAGCAGCCCCTACCCAAATCAGCCCCAGCATTTT.

The chain joins TRBV13 to TRBJ2-7; 8 bases fit TRBD2. The CDR3 length is 14 residues. Germline trimming cut 2 bases from V and 5 bases from J; bases unmatched to any gene: 5. Germline CDR1 and CDR2: PRHDT and FYEKMQ (reference sequence). For the CDR3, the DNA is TGTGCCAGCAGCTTAAGCGGGAGTAAAAACGAGCAGTACTTC. Encoded protein: CASSLSGSKNEQYF.

The J gene is TRBJ1-6, the V gene TRBV9; D is perhaps TRBD1 (5 bases). Trimming took off 5 bases at V and 0 bases at J, with 9 bases between the two ends. Germline CDR1 is SGDLS and CDR2 is YYNGEE. The CDR3 covers 15 residues. For the CDR3, the DNA is TGTGCCAGCAGACAAGACAGCTCCTATAATTCACCCCTCCACTTT. It translates to CASRQDSSYNSPLHF. Based on the CDR3 plus reference TRBV9 and TRBJ1-6, the full variable domain is DSGVTQTPKHLITATGQRVTLRCSPRSGDLSVYWYQQSLDQGLQFLIQYYNGEERAKGNILERFSAQQFPDLHSELNLSSLELGDSALYFCASRQDSSYNSPLHFGNGTRLTVT.

This clonotype was seen ten or more times. The rearrangement joins TRBV12-3 or TRBV12-4 to TRBJ2-1; 7 bases match TRBD2. J lost 6 bases, V lost 3 bases, and 5 bases had no gene match. CDR3 length: 14 residues. CDR3 protein: CASSLSGVTNEQFF. CDR3 nucleotides: TGTGCCAGCAGTTTGAGCGGGGTCACCAATGAGCAGTTCTTC.

This clonotype was counted ten times or more. This chain uses TRBV3-1 with TRBJ2-3, with 7 positions matching TRBD2. The germline V gene encodes CDR1 LGHDT and CDR2 YNNKEL (reference sequence). This CDR3 has 18 amino acids. J lost 0 bases, V lost 4 bases, and 13 bases had no gene match. The CDR3 bases are TGTGCCAGCAGCCCAGGGAGGCGGGAGTCTTTGAGCACAGATACGCAGTATTTT. It specifies CASSPGRRESLSTDTQYF.

This clonotype appeared a few times. This chain uses TRBV3-1 with TRBJ1-1, with 7 bases lining up with TRBD1. The CDR3 length is 18 residues. Trimming removed 0 bases from V and 0 bases from J; junction bases left unmatched: 10. The V gene's germline CDR1 is LGHDT and CDR2 YNNKEL (reference sequence). CDR3 protein: CASSQDRGDRIMNTEAFF. For the CDR3, the DNA is TGTGCCAGCAGCCAAGACCGAGGGGACAGAATAATGAACACTGAAGCTTTCTTT.

The chain joins TRBV20-1 to TRBJ2-7; 8 nucleotides align to TRBD2. V lost 0 bases to trimming and J lost 2 bases; unmatched junction nucleotides: 9. CDR3 length: 16 amino acids. The germline gives CDR1 DFQATT, CDR2 SNEGSKA (reference sequence). CDR3 region: CSARDVGVAGTYEQYF. The DNA for the CDR3 is TGCAGTGCTAGAGATGTGGGGGTAGCGGGGACCTACGAGCAGTACTTC.

There are many counts of this clonotype. The V gene is TRBV6-2 or TRBV6-3, the J gene TRBJ2-3; no reliable D call. Trimming removed 7 bases at V and 0 bases at J, with 14 bases between. The germline V gene has CDR1 MNHEY and CDR2 SVGEGT. CDR3 length equals 15 residues. The CDR3 DNA follows: TGTGCCAGCAAGCGACCCGTCCCCAGCACAGATACGCAGTATTTT. It yields the protein CASKRPVPSTDTQYF.

This clonotype was observed at least ten times. V and J are TRBV20-1 and TRBJ1-1; D is uncertain. The V and J ends lost 3 bases and 2 bases respectively, with 7 bases between them. CDR1 DFQATT and CDR2 SNEGSKA come from the germline V gene (reference sequence). The CDR3 runs to 12 residues. CDR3 region: CSASSQNTEAFF. Written as DNA, the CDR3 is TGCAGTGCTAGTTCCCAAAACACTGAAGCTTTCTTT.

The J gene is TRBJ2-3, the V gene TRBV6-1; 7 bases are shared with TRBD1. CDR1 and CDR2 from the germline V gene are MNHNS and SASEGT. Trimming cost V 4 bases and J 5 bases; bases outside gene matches: 9. There are 15 residues in the CDR3. CDR3 sequence reads: CASSGPLRGLDTQYF. DNA of the CDR3: TGTGCCAGCAGTGGCCCCCTGAGGGGGCTAGATACGCAGTATTTT.

The chain employs TRBV5-4 and TRBJ1-1; D not resolved. Germline V lookup: CDR1 SGHNT, CDR2 YYREEE (reference sequence). The CDR3 has 12 residues. Trimming stripped 4 bases from V and 8 bases from J, with 12 bases between. The CDR3 DNA is TGTGCCAGCAGCCAGGCGCTGTCGGAAGCTTTCTTT. Encoded protein: CASSQALSEAFF.

The chain's CDR3 is CSVGGAYIETQYF. CDR3 coding DNA: TGCAGCGTGGGGGGGGCGTATATAGAGACCCAGTACTTC. The chain links TRBV29-1 to TRBJ2-5; possibly TRBD2 for D (7 bases). Germline V lookup: CDR1 SQVTM, CDR2 ANQGSEA. Trimming took off 6 bases at V and 4 bases at J, with 15 bases between the two ends. The CDR3 spans 13 residues.

This clonotype was counted a few times. This chain's CDR3 is CASSIPRDGYGYTF. In DNA form, the CDR3 reads TGTGCCAGTAGTATACCTCGGGACGGATATGGCTACACCTTC. The chain is built from TRBV19 and TRBJ1-2; tentative D call: TRBD1 (5 bases). The CDR3 length is 14 residues. The germline V and J ends were trimmed by 2 bases and 5 bases, with 12 bases remaining between them. Germline values: CDR1 LNHDA, CDR2 SQIVND (reference sequence). Full variable domain (remainder filled in from reference TRBV19 and TRBJ1-2): DGGITQSPKYLFRKEGQNVTLSCEQNLNHDAMYWYRQDPGQGLRLIYYSQIVNDFQKGDIAEGYSVSREKKESFPLTVTSAQKNPTAFYLCASSIPRDGYGYTFGSGTRLTVV.

The chain recombines TRBV10-1 with TRBJ1-2; D not resolved. CDR3 length: 13 amino acids. The V and J ends lost 6 bases and 7 bases respectively, with 15 bases between them. Per germline, CDR1 WNHNN and CDR2 SYGVQD (reference sequence). CDR3 amino acids: CASSVTRSGGYTF. In DNA, the CDR3 is TGCGCCAGCAGCGTTACACGGTCAGGTGGCTACACCTTC.

There are many counts of this clonotype. CDR3 sequence reads: CASRRLAGGPDYEQYF. The CDR3 DNA reads TGTGCCAGCAGACGACTAGCGGGAGGGCCGGACTACGAGCAGTACTTC. The chain has TRBV6-1 and TRBJ2-7, with 14 bases that match TRBD2. V was pared by 6 bases and J by 3 bases, with 7 bases of the junction left unmatched. The CDR3 runs to 16 residues. Germline loops: CDR1 MNHNS, CDR2 SASEGT.

This clonotype has a count of ten or more. The J gene is TRBJ1-1, the V gene TRBV12-3 or TRBV12-4; TRBD1 aligns across 9 bases. The V gene end was trimmed by 4 bases and the J gene end by 0 bases; junction bases not matched to a gene: 6. This CDR3 contains 16 residues. CDR3 bases: TGTGCCAGCAGTTCAGGGACAGGGATCATGAACACTGAAGCTTTCTTT. This encodes CASSSGTGIMNTEAFF.

This clonotype was found many times. The genes are TRBV12-3 or TRBV12-4 and TRBJ2-3; 8 bases agree with TRBD2. This CDR3 contains 18 residues. The junction had 14 bases not matched to a gene; V was cut back by 4 bases and J by 2 bases. CDR3 bases: TGTGCCAGCAGTTCCAATCTAGCATCGCGGGGGGCCACAGATACGCAGTATTTT. Translating gives CASSSNLASRGATDTQYF.

The chain uses TRBV7-9 and TRBJ1-6; D is perhaps TRBD1 (5 bases). The V gene's germline CDR1 is SEHNR and CDR2 FQNEAQ (reference sequence). V shed 4 bases and J shed 6 bases, with 19 bases lying between them. The CDR3 covers 17 residues. The CDR3 sequence is CASSSFPRGASNSPLHF. The DNA of the CDR3 is TGTGCCAGCAGCTCTTTTCCTCGTGGGGCCAGTAATTCACCCCTCCACTTT.

There are many counts of this clonotype. The chain combines TRBV20-1 with TRBJ2-3; 7 bases align to TRBD2. Trimming cost V 1 base and J 2 bases; bases outside gene matches: 6. The CDR3 totals 15 residues. From germline, CDR1 is DFQATT and CDR2 SNEGSKA (reference sequence). The CDR3 DNA reads as TGCAGTGCTAGAGTGGGAGCGGGATTCACAGATACGCAGTATTTT. Translating it yields CSARVGAGFTDTQYF.

The rearrangement links TRBV19 to TRBJ1-6, with no clear D. Germline CDR1 is LNHDA and CDR2 is SQIVND (reference sequence). The V end lost 4 bases, the J end lost 7 bases, and 14 bases lay between the germline ends. CDR3 size: 15 residues. DNA of the CDR3: TGTGCCAGTAGTACCCCGGACCGTCGAAATTCACCCCTCCACTTT. Translation: CASSTPDRRNSPLHF.

The chain is built from TRBV6-2 or TRBV6-3 and TRBJ2-3; D possibly matches TRBD1 or TRBD2 (5 bases each). Trimming took off 4 bases at V and 0 bases at J, with 14 bases between the two ends. Germline V gives CDR1 MNHEY, CDR2 SVGEGT. There are 16 residues in the CDR3. The CDR3 sequence is CASSFRGRGSTDTQYF. The CDR3 bases are TGTGCCAGCAGTTTCCGGGGACGGGGAAGCACAGATACGCAGTATTTT.

The V gene is TRBV20-1, the J gene TRBJ2-4, with 12 positions matching TRBD2. The trim removed 3 bases at V and 7 bases at J, leaving 4 bases unmatched. CDR3 length: 14 residues. The germline V gene encodes CDR1 DFQATT and CDR2 SNEGSKA (reference sequence). CDR3 nucleotides: TGCAGTGCTAGGTATACTAGCGGGAGGAACATTCAGTACTTC. It specifies CSARYTSGRNIQYF.

This clonotype was seen a handful of times. Germline and junction disagree at one end, which may indicate a read error. In DNA form, the CDR3 reads TGTGTCAGCAGATCGAGACAGGGGGCTGAGGGCTACACCTTC. The encoded protein is CVSRSRQGAEGYTF. The V call is TRBV2, the J call TRBJ1-2; 10 bases are shared with TRBD1. The germline gives CDR1 SNHLY, CDR2 FYNNEI. This CDR3 has 14 amino acids.

As concerns this clonotype: This may be a read error: a much more frequent sequence differs by one nucleotide. The chain is built from TRBV5-5 and TRBJ2-7, with 8 bases that match TRBD2. This CDR3 comprises 14 residues. CDR1 is SGHKS and CDR2 is YYEKEE in the germline V gene (reference sequence). V shed 3 bases, J shed 7 bases, and the junction held 9 bases outside the gene matches. CDR3 sequence: CASSSGTRVAEQYF. CDR3 coding DNA: TGTGCCAGCAGCTCCGGGACTAGGGTAGCGGAGCAGTACTTC.

V gene TRBV9 combines with J gene TRBJ1-2, with D uncertain. The V end lost 0 bases, the J end lost 1 base, and 13 bases lay between the germline ends. The CDR3 has 16 amino acids. The V gene's germline CDR1 is SGDLS and CDR2 YYNGEE. This chain's CDR3 is CASSVVGEQVNYGYTF. The CDR3 nucleotides read TGTGCCAGCAGCGTAGTCGGGGAGCAAGTTAACTATGGCTACACCTTC. Variable domain in full (rest from reference TRBV9 and TRBJ1-2): DSGVTQTPKHLITATGQRVTLRCSPRSGDLSVYWYQQSLDQGLQFLIQYYNGEERAKGNILERFSAQQFPDLHSELNLSSLELGDSALYFCASSVVGEQVNYGYTFGSGTRLTVV.